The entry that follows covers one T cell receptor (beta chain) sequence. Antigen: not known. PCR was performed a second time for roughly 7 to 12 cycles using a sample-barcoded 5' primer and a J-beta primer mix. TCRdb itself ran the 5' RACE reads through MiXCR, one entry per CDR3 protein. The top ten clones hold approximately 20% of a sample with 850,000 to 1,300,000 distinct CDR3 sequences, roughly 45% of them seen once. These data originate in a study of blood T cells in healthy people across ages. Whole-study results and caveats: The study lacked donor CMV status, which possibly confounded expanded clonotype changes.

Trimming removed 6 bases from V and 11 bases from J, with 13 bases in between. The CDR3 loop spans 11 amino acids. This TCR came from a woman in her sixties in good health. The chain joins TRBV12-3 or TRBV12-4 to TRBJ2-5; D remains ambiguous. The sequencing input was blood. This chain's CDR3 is CASRIGRVQYF. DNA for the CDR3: TGTGCCAGCAGGATAGGACGAGTGCAGTACTTC.